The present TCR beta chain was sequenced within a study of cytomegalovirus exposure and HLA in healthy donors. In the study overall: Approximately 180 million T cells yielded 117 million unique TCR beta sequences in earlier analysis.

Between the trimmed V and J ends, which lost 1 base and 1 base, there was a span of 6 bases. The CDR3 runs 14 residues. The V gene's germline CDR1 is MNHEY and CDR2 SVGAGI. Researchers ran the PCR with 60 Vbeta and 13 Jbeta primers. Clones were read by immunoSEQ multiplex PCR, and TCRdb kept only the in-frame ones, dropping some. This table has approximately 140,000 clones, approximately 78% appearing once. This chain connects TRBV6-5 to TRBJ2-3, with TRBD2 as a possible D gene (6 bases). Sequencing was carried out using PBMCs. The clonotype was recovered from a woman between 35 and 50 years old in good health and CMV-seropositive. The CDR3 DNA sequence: TGTGCCAGCAGTTACTGGAGGGGCACAGATACGCAGTATTTT. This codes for CASSYWRGTDTQYF.